These T cell receptor beta chains were read from a single sample in a study of CD8+ T cells in alopecia areata. Profiling relied on immunoSEQ multiplex PCR, and the TCRdb table lists in-frame clones only, not all of them. The table shows fewer than 250,000 clones, with more than 55% occurring only once. This material consisted of CD4+ T cells sorted from blood, taken at week 4, from a patient treated with tofacitinib. The receptors originated from a human donor with alopecia areata. The CDR3 runs from the conserved cysteine through the conserved F or W. Fields, in order: J gene, D gene, clone size, V gene, CDR3 DNA, CDR3 protein. The D gene is left open where the match is weak. Only part of the rows carry a size: once, few, many, or a class if the clone is expanded.

J gene: TRBJ1-2; D gene: TRBD1; clone size: few; V gene: TRBV29-1; CDR3 DNA: TGCAGCGTTCTGACAGGGGGCGATGGCTACACCTTC; CDR3 protein: CSVLTGGDGYTF
J gene: TRBJ2-7; D gene: -; clone size: -; V gene: TRBV7-2; CDR3 DNA: TGTGCCAGCAGCTTATATTGGTACGAGCAGTACTTC; CDR3 protein: CASSLYWYEQYF
J gene: TRBJ2-7; D gene: TRBD2; clone size: -; V gene: TRBV18; CDR3 DNA: TGTGCCAGCTCCCCTCCGACTAGCGGGGGATATTACGAGCAGTACTTC; CDR3 protein: CASSPPTSGGYYEQYF
J gene: TRBJ1-2; D gene: TRBD1; clone size: -; V gene: TRBV29-1; CDR3 DNA: TGCAGCGTTAAGGACAGGGTGCATGGCTACACCTTC; CDR3 protein: CSVKDRVHGYTF
J gene: TRBJ1-5; D gene: -; clone size: -; V gene: TRBV10-3; CDR3 DNA: TGTGCCATCTCGGACAGCGTGGGTCAGCCCCAGCATTTT; CDR3 protein: CAISDSVGQPQHF
J gene: TRBJ2-5; D gene: -; clone size: -; V gene: TRBV11-2; CDR3 DNA: TGTGCCAGCAGCTTAAACCCTAGTAGGCAAGAGACCCAGTACTTC; CDR3 protein: CASSLNPSRQETQYF
J gene: TRBJ2-2; D gene: -; clone size: -; V gene: TRBV7-8; CDR3 DNA: -; CDR3 protein: CASSFGPGVVNTGELFF
J gene: TRBJ2-5; D gene: -; clone size: few; V gene: TRBV28; CDR3 DNA: TGTGCCAGCAGTTCTAGCGGCAGGGGGACCCAGTACTTC; CDR3 protein: CASSSSGRGTQYF
J gene: TRBJ1-1; D gene: -; clone size: -; V gene: TRBV7-2; CDR3 DNA: TGTGCCAGCAGCTCCGTCCGACAGAGGAACACTGAAGCTTTCTTT; CDR3 protein: CASSSVRQRNTEAFF
J gene: TRBJ2-3; D gene: TRBD2; clone size: -; V gene: TRBV5-1; CDR3 DNA: TGCGCCAGCAGCTTTCGGGCGAGCGGGAGAGGGACAGATACGCAGTATTTT; CDR3 protein: CASSFRASGRGTDTQYF
J gene: TRBJ1-2; D gene: TRBD1; clone size: -; V gene: TRBV4-1; CDR3 DNA: TGCGCCAGCAGCCAAGAAGGTGGGACAGGGCATTATGGCTACACCTTC; CDR3 protein: CASSQEGGTGHYGYTF
J gene: TRBJ2-7; D gene: -; clone size: -; V gene: TRBV6-6; CDR3 DNA: TGTGCCAGCAGTCTGCGACAGGAATCCTACGAGCAGTACTTC; CDR3 protein: CASSLRQESYEQYF
J gene: TRBJ1-4; D gene: -; clone size: -; V gene: TRBV11-2; CDR3 DNA: TGTGCCAGCAGCTTAATAACCCGGTCAGAAAAACTGTTTTTT; CDR3 protein: CASSLITRSEKLFF
J gene: TRBJ1-1; D gene: TRBD1; clone size: few; V gene: TRBV2; CDR3 DNA: TGTGCCAGCAGTGAAGGACAGGGTGCAGCTTTCTTT; CDR3 protein: CASSEGQGAAFF
J gene: TRBJ2-3; D gene: TRBD2; clone size: -; V gene: TRBV30; CDR3 DNA: TGTGCCTGGAGTACGGGGGGGAGCACAGATACGCAGTATTTT; CDR3 protein: CAWSTGGSTDTQYF
J gene: TRBJ1-2; D gene: -; clone size: few; V gene: TRBV6-5; CDR3 DNA: TGTGCCAGCAGTGCCCCACAGGGTTATGGCTACACCTTC; CDR3 protein: CASSAPQGYGYTF
J gene: TRBJ2-7; D gene: TRBD2; clone size: -; V gene: TRBV7-2; CDR3 DNA: TGTGCCAGCAGCTTAGATGGGGGAGGGAACGAGCAGTACTTC; CDR3 protein: CASSLDGGGNEQYF
J gene: TRBJ2-7; D gene: -; clone size: -; V gene: TRBV5-4; CDR3 DNA: TGTGCCAGCAGCTTTTCGGGCGGGAAGGGCGAGCAGTACTTC; CDR3 protein: CASSFSGGKGEQYF
J gene: TRBJ2-5; D gene: TRBD2; clone size: few; V gene: TRBV7-3; CDR3 DNA: TGTGCCAGCAGCCCAACGGGGGGCGGGAGGGCCCAGTACTTC; CDR3 protein: CASSPTGGGRAQYF
J gene: TRBJ2-1; D gene: TRBD1; clone size: -; V gene: TRBV29-1; CDR3 DNA: TGCAGCGCCCGCCCCGGGACAGGGGCTTTCAATGAGCAGTTCTTC; CDR3 protein: CSARPGTGAFNEQFF
J gene: TRBJ1-1; D gene: -; clone size: -; V gene: TRBV29-1; CDR3 DNA: TGCAGCGGTCTTAGAGGAAACACTGAAGCTTTCTTT; CDR3 protein: CSGLRGNTEAFF
J gene: TRBJ2-7; D gene: TRBD2; clone size: -; V gene: TRBV6-5; CDR3 DNA: TGTGCCAGCAGTTTAAATAGCGGGAGGGCCGCGTACGAGCAGTACTTC; CDR3 protein: CASSLNSGRAAYEQYF
J gene: TRBJ1-3; D gene: -; clone size: -; V gene: TRBV30; CDR3 DNA: TGCGCCTTGTTGTACTCTGGAAACACCATATATTTT; CDR3 protein: CALLYSGNTIYF
J gene: TRBJ1-1; D gene: -; clone size: -; V gene: TRBV7-9; CDR3 DNA: TGTGCCAGCAGTTCGGCTGGGCCCACTGAAGCTTTCTTT; CDR3 protein: CASSSAGPTEAFF
J gene: TRBJ2-7; D gene: TRBD2; clone size: -; V gene: TRBV30; CDR3 DNA: TGTGCCTGGAGACCGGGAGGCCCCCTCGAGCAGTACTTC; CDR3 protein: CAWRPGGPLEQYF
J gene: TRBJ1-2; D gene: -; clone size: few; V gene: TRBV4-1; CDR3 DNA: TGCGCCAGCAGCCAAGATCCGGTGGGCTACACCTTC; CDR3 protein: CASSQDPVGYTF
J gene: TRBJ2-2; D gene: -; clone size: -; V gene: TRBV27; CDR3 DNA: TGTGCCAGCCGCGATTTTATGGGTGGGCCCCTCGGGGAGCTGTTTTTT; CDR3 protein: CASRDFMGGPLGELFF
J gene: TRBJ2-4; D gene: -; clone size: -; V gene: TRBV28; CDR3 DNA: TGTGCCAGCAGTTGGGTCCAAGCCAAAAACATTCAGTACTTC; CDR3 protein: CASSWVQAKNIQYF
J gene: TRBJ2-7; D gene: TRBD2; clone size: -; V gene: TRBV18; CDR3 DNA: TGTGCCAGCTCACCACCGACTAGCGGCCGATACGAGCAGTACTTC; CDR3 protein: CASSPPTSGRYEQYF
J gene: TRBJ2-7; D gene: TRBD1; clone size: -; V gene: TRBV6-1; CDR3 DNA: TGTGCCAGCAGTGAGACAGGGAGCGCCGGCGAGCAGTACTTC; CDR3 protein: CASSETGSAGEQYF
J gene: TRBJ2-2; D gene: TRBD1; clone size: many; V gene: TRBV19; CDR3 DNA: TGTGCCACACCCGGGACAGCGAACACCGGGGAGCTGTTTTTT; CDR3 protein: CATPGTANTGELFF
J gene: TRBJ1-1; D gene: -; clone size: -; V gene: TRBV20-1; CDR3 DNA: TGCAGTGCTAGAGATAAGGGTGAAGCTTTCTTT; CDR3 protein: CSARDKGEAFF
J gene: TRBJ2-4; D gene: -; clone size: few; V gene: TRBV29-1; CDR3 DNA: TGCAGCGTTGAAGATGTAAACATTCAGTACTTC; CDR3 protein: CSVEDVNIQYF
J gene: TRBJ2-2; D gene: TRBD1; clone size: few; V gene: TRBV9; CDR3 DNA: TGTGCCAGCAGCGCCGGGGACAGGGTGACCACCGGGGAGCTGTTTTTT; CDR3 protein: CASSAGDRVTTGELFF
J gene: TRBJ2-5; D gene: TRBD2; clone size: -; V gene: TRBV6-5; CDR3 DNA: TGTGCCAGCAGGCTCCTAGCGGTAGAGACCCAGTACTTC; CDR3 protein: CASRLLAVETQYF
J gene: TRBJ2-5; D gene: -; clone size: few; V gene: TRBV29-1; CDR3 DNA: TGCAGCGTTGTATTTCCGGGAGAGACCCAGTACTTC; CDR3 protein: CSVVFPGETQYF
J gene: TRBJ1-1; D gene: -; clone size: -; V gene: TRBV5-1; CDR3 DNA: TGCGCCAGCAGCTTGTTCGGCACTGAAGCTTTCTTT; CDR3 protein: CASSLFGTEAFF
J gene: TRBJ2-6; D gene: -; clone size: few; V gene: TRBV7-9; CDR3 DNA: TGTGCCAGCAGCTTGGCCCGAGGGAGTTCTGGGGCCAACGTCCTGACTTTC; CDR3 protein: CASSLARGSSGANVLTF
J gene: TRBJ1-1; D gene: TRBD1; clone size: -; V gene: TRBV10-3; CDR3 DNA: TGTGCCACACTCGGACAGGGAATCTACACTGAAGCTTTCTTT; CDR3 protein: CATLGQGIYTEAFF
J gene: TRBJ2-1; D gene: -; clone size: -; V gene: TRBV29-1; CDR3 DNA: TGCAGCGTGGGCGATCCGGGTTCCGGGCAGTTCTTC; CDR3 protein: CSVGDPGSGQFF